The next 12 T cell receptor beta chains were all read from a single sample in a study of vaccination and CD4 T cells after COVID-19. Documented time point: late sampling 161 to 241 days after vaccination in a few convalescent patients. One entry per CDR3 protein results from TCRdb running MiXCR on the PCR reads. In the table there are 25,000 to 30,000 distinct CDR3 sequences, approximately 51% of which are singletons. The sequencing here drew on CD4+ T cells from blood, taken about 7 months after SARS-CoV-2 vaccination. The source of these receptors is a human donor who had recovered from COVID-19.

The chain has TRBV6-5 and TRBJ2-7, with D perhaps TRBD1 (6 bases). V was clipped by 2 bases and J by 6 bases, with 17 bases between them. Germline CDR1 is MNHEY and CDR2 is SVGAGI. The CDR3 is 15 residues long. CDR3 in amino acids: CASSYTQGPRAEQYF. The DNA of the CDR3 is TGTGCCAGCAGTTACACCCAGGGGCCCAGGGCCGAGCAGTACTTC.

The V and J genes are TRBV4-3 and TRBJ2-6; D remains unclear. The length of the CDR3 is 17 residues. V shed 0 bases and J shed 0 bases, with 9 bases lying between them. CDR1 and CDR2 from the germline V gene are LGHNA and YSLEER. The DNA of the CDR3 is TGCGCCAGCAGCCAAGATGCGTCATCCTCTGGGGCCAACGTCCTGACTTTC. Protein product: CASSQDASSSGANVLTF.

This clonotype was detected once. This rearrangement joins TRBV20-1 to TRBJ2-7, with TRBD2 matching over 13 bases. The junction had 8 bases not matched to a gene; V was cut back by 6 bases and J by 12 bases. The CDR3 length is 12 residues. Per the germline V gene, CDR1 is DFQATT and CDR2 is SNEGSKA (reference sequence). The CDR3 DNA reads TGCAGTGCCGGGACTAGCGGGATCTCTCGGTACTTC. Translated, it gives CSAGTSGISRYF.

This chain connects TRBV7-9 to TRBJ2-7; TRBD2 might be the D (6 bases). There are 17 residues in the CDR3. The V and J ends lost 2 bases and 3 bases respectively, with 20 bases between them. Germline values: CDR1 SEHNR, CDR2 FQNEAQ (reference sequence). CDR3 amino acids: CASSLRSSGTGFYEQYF. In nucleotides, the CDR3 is TGTGCCAGCAGCTTAAGAAGTTCAGGGACTGGGTTCTACGAGCAGTACTTC.

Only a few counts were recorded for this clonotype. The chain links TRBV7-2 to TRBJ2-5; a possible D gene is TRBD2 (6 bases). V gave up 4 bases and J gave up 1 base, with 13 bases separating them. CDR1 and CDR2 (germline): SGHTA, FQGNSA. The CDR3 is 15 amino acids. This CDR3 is CASSYGTFGQETQYF. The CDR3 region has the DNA TGTGCCAGCAGCTACGGGACTTTCGGCCAAGAGACCCAGTACTTC.

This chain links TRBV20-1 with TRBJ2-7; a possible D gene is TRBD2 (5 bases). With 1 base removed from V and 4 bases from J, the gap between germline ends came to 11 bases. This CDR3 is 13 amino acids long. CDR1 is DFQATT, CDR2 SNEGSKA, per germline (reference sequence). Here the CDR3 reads CSARVNERYEQYF. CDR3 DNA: TGCAGTGCTAGAGTTAACGAGCGGTACGAGCAGTACTTC.

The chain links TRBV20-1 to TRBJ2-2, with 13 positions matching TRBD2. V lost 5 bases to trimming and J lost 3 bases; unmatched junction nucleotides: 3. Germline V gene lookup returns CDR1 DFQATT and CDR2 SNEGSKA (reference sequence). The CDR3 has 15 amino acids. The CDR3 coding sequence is TGCAGTGCTCAAGGACTAGCGGGAGACACCGGGGAGCTGTTTTTT. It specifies CSAQGLAGDTGELFF.

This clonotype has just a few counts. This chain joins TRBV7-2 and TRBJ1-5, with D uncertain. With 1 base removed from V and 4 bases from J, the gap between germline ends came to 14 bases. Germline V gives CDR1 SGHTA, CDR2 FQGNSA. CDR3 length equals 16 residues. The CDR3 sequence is CASSLVAGRRNQPQHF. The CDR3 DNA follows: TGTGCCAGCAGCTTAGTGGCAGGACGACGGAATCAGCCCCAGCATTTT.

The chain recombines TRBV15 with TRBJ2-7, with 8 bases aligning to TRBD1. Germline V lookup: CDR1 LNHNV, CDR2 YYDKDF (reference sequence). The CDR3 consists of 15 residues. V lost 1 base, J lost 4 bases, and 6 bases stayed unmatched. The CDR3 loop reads CATSRVAGGSYEQYF. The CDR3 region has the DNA TGTGCCACCAGCAGAGTGGCAGGGGGCTCATACGAGCAGTACTTC.

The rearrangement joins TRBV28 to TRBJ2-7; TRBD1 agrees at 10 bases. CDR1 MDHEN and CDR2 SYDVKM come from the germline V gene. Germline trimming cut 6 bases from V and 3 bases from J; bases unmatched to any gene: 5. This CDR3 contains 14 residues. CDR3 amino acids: CASRTGGSYYEQYF. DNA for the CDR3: TGTGCCAGCAGGACAGGGGGCTCCTACTACGAGCAGTACTTC. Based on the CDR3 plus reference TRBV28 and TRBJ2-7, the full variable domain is DVKVTQSSRYLVKRTGEKVFLECVQDMDHENMFWYRQDPGLGLRLIYFSYDVKMKEKGDIPEGYSVSREKKERFSLILESASTNQTSMYLCASRTGGSYYEQYFGPGTRLTVT.

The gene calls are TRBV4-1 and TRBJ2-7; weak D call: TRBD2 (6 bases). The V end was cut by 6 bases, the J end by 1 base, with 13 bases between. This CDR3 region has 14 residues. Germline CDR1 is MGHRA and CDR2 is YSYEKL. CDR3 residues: CASSRDSLSYEQYF. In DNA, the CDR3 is TGCGCCAGCAGTCGGGACTCCTTGTCCTACGAGCAGTACTTC.

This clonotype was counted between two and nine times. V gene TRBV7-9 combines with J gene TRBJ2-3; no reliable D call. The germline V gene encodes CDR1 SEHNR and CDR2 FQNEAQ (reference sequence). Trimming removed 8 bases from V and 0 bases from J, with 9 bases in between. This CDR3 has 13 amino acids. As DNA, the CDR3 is TGTGCCAGCCAAGCGTACAGCACAGATACGCAGTATTTT. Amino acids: CASQAYSTDTQYF.